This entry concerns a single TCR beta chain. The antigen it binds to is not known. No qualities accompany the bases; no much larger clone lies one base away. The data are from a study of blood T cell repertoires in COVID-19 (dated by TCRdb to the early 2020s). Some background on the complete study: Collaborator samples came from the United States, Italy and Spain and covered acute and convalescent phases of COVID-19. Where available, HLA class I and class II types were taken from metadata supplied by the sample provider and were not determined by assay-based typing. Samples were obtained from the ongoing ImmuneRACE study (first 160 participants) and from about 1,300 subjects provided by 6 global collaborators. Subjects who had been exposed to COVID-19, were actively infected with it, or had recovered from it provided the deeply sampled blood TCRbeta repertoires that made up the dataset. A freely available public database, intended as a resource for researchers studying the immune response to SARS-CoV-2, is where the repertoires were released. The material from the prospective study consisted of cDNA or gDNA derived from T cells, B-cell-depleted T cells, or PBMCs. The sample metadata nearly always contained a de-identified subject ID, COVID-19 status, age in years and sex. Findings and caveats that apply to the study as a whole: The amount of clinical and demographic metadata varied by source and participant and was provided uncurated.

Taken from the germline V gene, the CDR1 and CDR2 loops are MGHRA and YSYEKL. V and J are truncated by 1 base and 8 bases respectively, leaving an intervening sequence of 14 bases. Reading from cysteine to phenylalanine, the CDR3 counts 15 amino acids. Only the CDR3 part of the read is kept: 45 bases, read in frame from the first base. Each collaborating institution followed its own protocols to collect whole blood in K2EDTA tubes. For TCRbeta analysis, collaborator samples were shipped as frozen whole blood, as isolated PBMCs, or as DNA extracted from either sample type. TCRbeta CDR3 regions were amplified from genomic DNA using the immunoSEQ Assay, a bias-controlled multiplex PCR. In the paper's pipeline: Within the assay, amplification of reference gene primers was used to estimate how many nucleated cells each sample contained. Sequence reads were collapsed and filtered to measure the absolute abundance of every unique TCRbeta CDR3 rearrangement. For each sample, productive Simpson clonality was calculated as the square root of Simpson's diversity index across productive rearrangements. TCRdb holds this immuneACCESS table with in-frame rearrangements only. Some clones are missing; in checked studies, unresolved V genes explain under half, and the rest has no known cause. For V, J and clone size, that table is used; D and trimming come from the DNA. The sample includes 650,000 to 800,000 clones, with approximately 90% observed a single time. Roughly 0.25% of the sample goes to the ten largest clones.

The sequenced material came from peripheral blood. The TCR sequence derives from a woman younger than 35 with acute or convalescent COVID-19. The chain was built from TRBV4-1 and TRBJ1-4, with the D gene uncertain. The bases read TGCGCCAGCAGCCAAGGTCAGTTACCGGGGGAAAAACTGTTTTTT. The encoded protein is CASSQGQLPGEKLFF.